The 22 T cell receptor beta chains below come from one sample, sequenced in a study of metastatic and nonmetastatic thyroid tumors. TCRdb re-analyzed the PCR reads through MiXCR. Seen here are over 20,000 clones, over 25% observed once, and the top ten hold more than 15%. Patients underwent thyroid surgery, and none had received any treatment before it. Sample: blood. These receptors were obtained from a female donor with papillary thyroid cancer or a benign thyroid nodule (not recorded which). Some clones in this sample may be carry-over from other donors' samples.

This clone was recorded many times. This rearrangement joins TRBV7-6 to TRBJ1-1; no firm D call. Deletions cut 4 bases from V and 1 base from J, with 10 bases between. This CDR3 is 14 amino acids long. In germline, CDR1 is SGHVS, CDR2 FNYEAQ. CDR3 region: CASSSRTSNTEAFF. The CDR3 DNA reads TGTGCCAGCAGCTCCAGGACTTCGAACACTGAAGCTTTCTTT. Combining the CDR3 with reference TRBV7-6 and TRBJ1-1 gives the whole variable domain GAGVSQSPRYKVTKRGQDVALRCDPISGHVSLYWYRQALGQGPEFLTYFNYEAQQDKSGLPNDRFSAERPEGSISTLTIQRTEQRDSAMYRCASSSRTSNTEAFFGQGTRLTVV.

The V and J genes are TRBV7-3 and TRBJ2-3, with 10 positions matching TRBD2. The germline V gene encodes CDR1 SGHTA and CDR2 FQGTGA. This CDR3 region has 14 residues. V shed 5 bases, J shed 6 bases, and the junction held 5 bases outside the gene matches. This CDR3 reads CASSGGTSEDTQYF. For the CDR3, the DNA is TGTGCCAGCAGCGGAGGGACTAGCGAGGATACGCAGTATTTT.

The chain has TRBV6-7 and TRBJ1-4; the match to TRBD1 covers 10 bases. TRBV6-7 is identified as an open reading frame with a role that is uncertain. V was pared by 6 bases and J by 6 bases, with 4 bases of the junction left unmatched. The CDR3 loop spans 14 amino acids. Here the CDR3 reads CASSPGTGDEKLFF. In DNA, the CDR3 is TGTGCCAGCAGCCCCGGGACAGGGGATGAAAAACTGTTTTTT.

The CDR3 reads CASTEGVQGYGYTF. The CDR3 coding sequence is TGTGCCAGCACCGAGGGCGTACAGGGCTATGGCTACACCTTC. This chain links TRBV6-1 with TRBJ1-2; D is possibly TRBD1 (6 bases). Trimming left V 7 bases short and J 4 bases short, with 16 bases between. Per germline, CDR1 MNHNS and CDR2 SASEGT. This CDR3 has 14 residues.

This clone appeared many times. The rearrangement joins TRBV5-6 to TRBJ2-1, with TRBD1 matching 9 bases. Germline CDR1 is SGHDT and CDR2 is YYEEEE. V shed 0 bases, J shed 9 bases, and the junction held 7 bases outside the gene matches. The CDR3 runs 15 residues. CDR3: CASSLAGTGFREQFF. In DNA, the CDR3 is TGTGCCAGCAGCTTGGCCGGGACAGGGTTTCGTGAGCAGTTCTTC.

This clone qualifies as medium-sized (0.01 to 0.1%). The CDR3 is CASSLGLQDEQFF. CDR3 DNA: TGTGCCAGCAGCTTAGGGCTACAAGATGAGCAGTTCTTC. The chain joins TRBV7-2 to TRBJ2-1; D gene unclear. Trimming took 1 base from V and 8 from J, leaving 9 bases between them. Germline assignment: CDR1 SGHTA and CDR2 FQGNSA. The length of the CDR3 is 13 residues.

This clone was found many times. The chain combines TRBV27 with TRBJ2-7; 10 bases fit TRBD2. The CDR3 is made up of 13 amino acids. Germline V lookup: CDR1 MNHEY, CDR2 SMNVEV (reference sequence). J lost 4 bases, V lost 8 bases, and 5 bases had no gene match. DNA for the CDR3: TGTGCCAGCCGCCCTAGCGGGAGTTACGAGCAGTACTTC. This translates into CASRPSGSYEQYF.

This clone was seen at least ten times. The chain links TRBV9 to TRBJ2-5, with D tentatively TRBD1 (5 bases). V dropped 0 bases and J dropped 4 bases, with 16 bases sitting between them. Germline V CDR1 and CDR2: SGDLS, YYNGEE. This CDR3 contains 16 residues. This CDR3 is CASSVGEGDLGETQYF. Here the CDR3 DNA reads TGTGCCAGCAGCGTAGGGGAAGGGGATTTAGGAGAGACCCAGTACTTC.

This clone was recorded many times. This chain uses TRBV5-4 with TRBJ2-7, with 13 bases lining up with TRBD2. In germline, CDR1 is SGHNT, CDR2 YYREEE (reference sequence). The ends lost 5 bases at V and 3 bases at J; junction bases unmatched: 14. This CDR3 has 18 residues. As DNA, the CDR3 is TGTGCCAGCAGATTCAGGACTAGCGGGAGTTCGATGGACTACGAGCAGTACTTC. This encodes CASRFRTSGSSMDYEQYF.

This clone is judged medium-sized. CDR3 in amino acids: CASSYDSGSYNEQFF. CDR3 in DNA: TGTGCCAGCAGTTATGATAGCGGATCCTACAATGAGCAGTTCTTC. The chain is built from TRBV6-5 and TRBJ2-1, with D maybe TRBD2 (6 bases). Between the trimmed V and J ends, which lost 3 bases and 1 base, there was a span of 10 bases. The CDR3 extends over 15 amino acids. Germline CDR1 reads MNHEY; CDR2 reads SVGAGI.

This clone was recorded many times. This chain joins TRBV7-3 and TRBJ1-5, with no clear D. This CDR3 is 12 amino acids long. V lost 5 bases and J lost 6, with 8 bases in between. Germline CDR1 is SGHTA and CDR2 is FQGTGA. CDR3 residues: CASSDGGQPQHF. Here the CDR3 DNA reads TGTGCCAGCAGCGACGGAGGTCAGCCCCAGCATTTT. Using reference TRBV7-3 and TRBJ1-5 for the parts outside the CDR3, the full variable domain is GAGVSQTPSNKVTEKGKYVELRCDPISGHTALYWYRQSLGQGPEFLIYFQGTGAADDSGLPNDRFFAVRPEGSVSTLKIQRTERGDSAVYLCASSDGGQPQHFGDGTRLSIL.

This CDR3 reads CASSLVLAEYTGELFF. The CDR3 nucleotides read TGTGCCAGCAGCTTGGTGCTAGCGGAATACACCGGGGAGCTGTTTTTT. V usage is TRBV5-6 and J usage is TRBJ2-2, with 7 bases aligning to TRBD2. In germline, CDR1 is SGHDT, CDR2 YYEEEE. The CDR3 covers 16 residues. Unmatched junction bases numbered 5, after V lost 0 bases and J lost 3 bases.

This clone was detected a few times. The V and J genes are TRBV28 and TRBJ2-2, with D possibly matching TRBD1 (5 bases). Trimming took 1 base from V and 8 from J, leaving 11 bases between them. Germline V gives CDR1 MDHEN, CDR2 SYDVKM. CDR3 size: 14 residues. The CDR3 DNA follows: TGTGCCAGCAGTTTATTGGGGCCCCCAGGGGAGCTGTTTTTT. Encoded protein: CASSLLGPPGELFF.

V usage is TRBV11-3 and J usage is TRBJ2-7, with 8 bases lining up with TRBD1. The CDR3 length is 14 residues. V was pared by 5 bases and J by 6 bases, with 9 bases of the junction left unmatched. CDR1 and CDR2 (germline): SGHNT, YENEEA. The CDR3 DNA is TGTGCCAGCAGCCCAGGGGGCAGGCTCTTCGAGCAGTACTTC. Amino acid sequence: CASSPGGRLFEQYF. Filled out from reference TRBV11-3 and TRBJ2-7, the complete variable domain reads EAGVVQSPRYKIIEKKQPVAFWCNPISGHNTLYWYLQNLGQGPELLIRYENEEAVDDSQLPKDRFSAERLKGVDSTLKIQPAELGDSAVYLCASSPGGRLFEQYFGPGTRLTVT.

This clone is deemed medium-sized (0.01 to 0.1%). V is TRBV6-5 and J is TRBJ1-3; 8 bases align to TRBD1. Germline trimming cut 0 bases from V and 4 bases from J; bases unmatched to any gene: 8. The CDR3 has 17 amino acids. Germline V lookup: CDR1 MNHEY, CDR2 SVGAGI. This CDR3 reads CASSYSVTGAGGNTIYF. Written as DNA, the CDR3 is TGTGCCAGCAGTTACTCGGTGACAGGGGCGGGGGGAAACACCATATATTTT.

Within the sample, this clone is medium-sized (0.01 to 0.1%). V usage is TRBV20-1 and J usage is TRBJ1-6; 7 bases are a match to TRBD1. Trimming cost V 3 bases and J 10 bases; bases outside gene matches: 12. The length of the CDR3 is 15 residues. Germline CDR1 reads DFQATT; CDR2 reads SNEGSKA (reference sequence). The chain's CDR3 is CSASSADRVGSPLHF. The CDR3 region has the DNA TGCAGTGCTAGTTCCGCTGACAGGGTTGGGTCACCCCTCCACTTT.

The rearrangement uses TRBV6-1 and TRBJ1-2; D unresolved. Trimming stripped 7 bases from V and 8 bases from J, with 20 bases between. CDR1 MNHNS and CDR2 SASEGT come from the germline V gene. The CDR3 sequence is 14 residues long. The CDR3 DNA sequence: TGTGCCAGCATTCTCGTCGACACGAAGGAGGGCTACACCTTC. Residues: CASILVDTKEGYTF.

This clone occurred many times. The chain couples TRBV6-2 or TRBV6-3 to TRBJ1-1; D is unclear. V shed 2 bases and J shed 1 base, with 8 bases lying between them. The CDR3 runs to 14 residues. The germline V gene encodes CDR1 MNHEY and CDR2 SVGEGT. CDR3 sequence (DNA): TGTGCCAGCAGTTACAGGGTGAGGAACACTGAAGCTTTCTTT. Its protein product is CASSYRVRNTEAFF.

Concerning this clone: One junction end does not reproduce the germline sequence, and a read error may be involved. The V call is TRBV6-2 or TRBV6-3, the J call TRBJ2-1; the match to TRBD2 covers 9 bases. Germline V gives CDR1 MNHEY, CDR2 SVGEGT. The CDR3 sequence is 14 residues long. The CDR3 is CDSSYSSGVGEQFF. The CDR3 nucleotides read TGTGACAGCAGTTACTCTAGCGGGGTCGGTGAGCAGTTCTTC.

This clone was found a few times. The CDR3 protein is CASSYLVNYGYTF. The CDR3 coding sequence is TGTGCCAGCAGTTACCTGGTTAACTATGGCTACACCTTC. This chain links TRBV6-5 with TRBJ1-2; D gene unclear. Germline V gives CDR1 MNHEY, CDR2 SVGAGI. V lost 2 bases, J lost 1 base, and 5 bases lay in between. The CDR3 spans 13 residues.

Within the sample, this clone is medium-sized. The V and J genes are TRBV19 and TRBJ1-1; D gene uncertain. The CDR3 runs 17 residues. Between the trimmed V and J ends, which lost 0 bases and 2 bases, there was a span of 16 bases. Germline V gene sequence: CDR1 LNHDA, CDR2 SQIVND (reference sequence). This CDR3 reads CASSIDLRREFNTEAFF. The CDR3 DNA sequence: TGTGCCAGTAGTATAGATCTGCGGCGAGAATTTAACACTGAAGCTTTCTTT.

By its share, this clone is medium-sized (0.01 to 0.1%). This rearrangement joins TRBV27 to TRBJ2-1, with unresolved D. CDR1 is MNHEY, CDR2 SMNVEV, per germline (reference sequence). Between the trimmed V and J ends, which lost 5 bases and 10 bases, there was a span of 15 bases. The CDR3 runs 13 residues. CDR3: CASSPYGWGEQFF. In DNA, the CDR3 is TGTGCCAGCAGTCCCTACGGATGGGGAGAGCAGTTCTTC.